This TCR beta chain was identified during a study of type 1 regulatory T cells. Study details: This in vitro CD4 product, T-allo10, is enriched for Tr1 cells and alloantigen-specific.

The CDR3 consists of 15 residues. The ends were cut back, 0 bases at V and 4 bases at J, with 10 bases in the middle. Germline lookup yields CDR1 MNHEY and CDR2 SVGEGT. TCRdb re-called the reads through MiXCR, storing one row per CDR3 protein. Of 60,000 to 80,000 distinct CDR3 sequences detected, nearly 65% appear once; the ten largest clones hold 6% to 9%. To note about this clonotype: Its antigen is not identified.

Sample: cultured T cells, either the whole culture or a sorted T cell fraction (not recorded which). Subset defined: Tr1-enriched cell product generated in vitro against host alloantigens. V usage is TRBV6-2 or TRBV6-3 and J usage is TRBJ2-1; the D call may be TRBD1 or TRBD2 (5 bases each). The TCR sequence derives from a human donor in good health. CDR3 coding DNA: TGTGCCAGCAGTTACTCGGGGGTGGGGTACAATGAGCAGTTCTTC. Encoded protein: CASSYSGVGYNEQFF.